Included here is one T cell receptor beta chain sequence, with context. The CDR3 runs to 20 residues. The germline gives CDR1 GTSNPN, CDR2 SVGIG (reference sequence). The data belong to a study of cytomegalovirus exposure and HLA in healthy donors. The wider study: Of the donors genotyped, approximately 410 in all, 65% to 90% fell in the Caucasian-associated ancestry cluster.

The PCR had 60 Vbeta and 13 Jbeta primers. The method was immunoSEQ multiplex PCR; TCRdb's version includes in-frame clones alone and lacks a portion of them. The sample includes 150,000 to 180,000 clones, around 84% seen only once; the top ten take 5.6%. This TCR came from a woman aged 40 to 50 in good health and CMV-seropositive. The sequenced sample consisted of PBMCs. This sequence joins TRBV30 and TRBJ2-5; perhaps TRBD2 as D (6 bases). The J call is doubtful: the DNA matches TRBJ2-7 better. CDR3 in amino acids: CAWSVKIVGTGAGLTYEQYF. The CDR3 DNA is TGTGCCTGGAGTGTAAAAATCGTGGGGACCGGCGCGGGGCTTACCTACGAGCAGTACTTC.